These 17 T cell receptor beta chains were all obtained from the same sample, sequenced in a study of T cell repertoires in cytomegalovirus infection. TCRdb itself ran the reads through MiXCR, one entry per CDR3 protein. This table has around 900,000 distinct CDR3 sequences, 31% appearing once. For these receptors, no antigen is known. The sample consisted of cultured CD8+ T cells from PBMCs, taken from culture after CMV antigen stimulation. These receptors all stem from a human donor in good health (CMV status not recorded). Some clones in this sample may be carry-over from other donors' samples.

This clonotype was counted between two and nine times. V is TRBV27 and J is TRBJ1-1; TRBD1 matches at 9 bases. Germline V gene sequence: CDR1 MNHEY, CDR2 SMNVEV (reference sequence). The ends lost 7 bases at V and 4 bases at J; junction bases unmatched: 4. There are 13 residues in the CDR3. The CDR3 sequence: CASKTGGVTEAFF. In nucleotides, the CDR3 is TGTGCCAGCAAGACAGGGGGGGTCACTGAAGCTTTCTTT.

This clonotype appeared a few times. The chain uses TRBV28 and TRBJ2-1, with D unresolved. CDR1 is MDHEN, CDR2 SYDVKM, per germline. The CDR3 has 14 residues. V lost 7 bases, J lost 4 bases, and 14 bases lay in between. CDR3 loop: CASNEGPHYNEQFF. As DNA, the CDR3 is TGTGCCAGCAATGAAGGACCACATTACAATGAGCAGTTCTTC.

This clonotype was detected ten times or more. The chain uses TRBV7-2 and TRBJ2-5; D is undetermined. This CDR3 region has 13 residues. The V end lost 5 bases, the J end lost 5 bases, and 12 bases lay between the germline ends. CDR1 SGHTA and CDR2 FQGNSA come from the germline V gene. CDR3 residues: CASSPGRSETQYF. CDR3 bases: TGTGCCAGCAGCCCCGGGCGCTCGGAGACCCAGTACTTC.

The CDR3 DNA reads TGTGCCAGCAGCCCCTACGGGACATCTGGGCCCTACACCTTC. Its protein product is CASSPYGTSGPYTF. This sequence joins TRBV7-4 and TRBJ1-2, with TRBD1 as a possible D gene (6 bases). The germline V gene has CDR1 SGHVT and CDR2 SQSDAQ. Trimming left V 5 bases short and J 10 bases short, with 20 bases between. This CDR3 has 14 residues.

The genes are TRBV19 and TRBJ2-7; a weak D match, TRBD2 (6 bases). The V gene's germline CDR1 is LNHDA and CDR2 SQIVND (reference sequence). This CDR3 has 15 residues. Trimming left V 4 bases short and J 3 bases short, with 16 bases between. CDR3 DNA sequence: TGTGCCAGTAGTAGGCGGGACCAAAGTATCTACGAGCAGTACTTC. Protein: CASSRRDQSIYEQYF.

This sequence joins TRBV25-1 and TRBJ1-2; TRBD1 might be the D (6 bases). This CDR3 has 13 amino acids. V dropped 5 bases and J dropped 4 bases, with 11 bases sitting between them. Germline V lookup: CDR1 MGHDK, CDR2 SYGVNS. The CDR3 loop reads CASSPMGAYGYTF. The DNA of the CDR3 is TGTGCCAGCAGTCCGATGGGGGCCTATGGCTACACCTTC.

This clonotype was counted only a few times. The genes are TRBV12-3 or TRBV12-4 and TRBJ2-3; tentatively, D is TRBD1 (7 bases). The CDR3 covers 12 residues. Trimming stripped 11 bases from V and 3 bases from J, with 12 bases between. CDR3 sequence: CALRGETDTQYF. In DNA, the CDR3 is TGTGCCCTCAGGGGGGAGACAGATACGCAGTATTTT.

The CDR3 nucleotides are TGTGCCAGCAGCGTATTGGGACAGGAAAACTACGAGCAGTACTTC. Protein sequence: CASSVLGQENYEQYF. The V and J genes are TRBV11-1 and TRBJ2-7, with TRBD1 matching 8 bases. The V and J ends lost 5 bases and 3 bases, in that order; junction bases with no gene match: 9. Germline values: CDR1 SGHAT, CDR2 FQDESV (reference sequence). The CDR3 is made up of 15 amino acids.

This chain connects TRBV5-4 to TRBJ2-7, with D unresolved. CDR1 SGHNT and CDR2 YYREEE come from the germline V gene (reference sequence). This CDR3 is 11 amino acids long. V lost 1 base and J lost 7, with 6 bases in between. CDR3 loop: CASSLNREQYF. CDR3 in DNA: TGTGCCAGCAGCTTGAACCGAGAGCAGTACTTC. The full variable domain, in which reference TRBV5-4 and TRBJ2-7 provide the parts outside the CDR3, is ETGVTQSPTHLIKTRGQQVTLRCSSQSGHNTVSWYQQALGQGPQFIFQYYREEENGRGNFPPRFSGLQFPNYSSELNVNALELDDSALYLCASSLNREQYFGPGTRLTVT.

The table lists this clonotype with many counts. This chain connects TRBV7-3 to TRBJ2-1; perhaps TRBD2 as D (7 bases). CDR3 size: 16 residues. Germline-derived CDR1 and CDR2 are SGHTA and FQGTGA. Trimming shortened V by 1 base and J by 5 bases, and 15 bases separated the two germline ends. The CDR3 here is CASSLKAAGANNEQFF. CDR3 nucleotide sequence: TGTGCCAGCAGCTTAAAGGCGGCGGGGGCGAACAATGAGCAGTTCTTC. The full variable domain, completed using reference TRBV7-3 and TRBJ2-1, is GAGVSQTPSNKVTEKGKYVELRCDPISGHTALYWYRQSLGQGPEFLIYFQGTGAADDSGLPNDRFFAVRPEGSVSTLKIQRTERGDSAVYLCASSLKAAGANNEQFFGPGTRLTVL.

This clonotype has a handful of counts. J is TRBJ2-7 and V is TRBV7-8, with 7 bases fitting TRBD1. CDR1 SGHVS and CDR2 FQNEAQ come from the germline V gene. With V trimmed by 5 bases and J by 0 bases, 7 bases remained unmatched. The CDR3 runs 15 residues. CDR3 sequence: CASSRPDRNSYEQYF. As DNA, the CDR3 is TGTGCCAGCAGCCGGCCGGACAGGAACTCCTACGAGCAGTACTTC.

This rearrangement joins TRBV4-1 to TRBJ2-1; D is tentatively TRBD1 or TRBD2 (7 bases each). The CDR3 sequence is 17 residues long. Germline-derived CDR1 and CDR2 are MGHRA and YSYEKL. V dropped 4 bases and J dropped 9 bases, with 25 bases sitting between them. CDR3 residues: CASSLMGEGARSGEQFF. CDR3 nucleotides: TGCGCCAGCAGCCTCATGGGGGAGGGGGCTCGCAGTGGTGAGCAGTTCTTC.

CDR3 protein: CASQGPPGAGELFF. CDR3 nucleotides: TGTGCCAGCCAAGGACCCCCGGGGGCCGGGGAGCTGTTTTTT. V usage is TRBV12-3 or TRBV12-4 and J usage is TRBJ2-2; D might be TRBD2 (6 bases). The CDR3 totals 14 residues. The V gene lost 8 bases and the J gene lost 6 bases, with 16 bases spanning the gap.

The gene calls are TRBV2 and TRBJ2-7, with D unresolved. CDR1 and CDR2 from the germline V gene are SNHLY and FYNNEI. This CDR3 has 11 amino acids. V was shortened by 8 bases and J by 4 bases, with 9 bases between the two germline ends. DNA for the CDR3: TGTGCCAGCTCAAGACCTTACGAGCAGTACGTC. As protein: CASSRPYEQYV.

Only a few counts were recorded for this clonotype. The CDR3 DNA reads TGCAGTGCTAGAGATCCAGCGGGGGGGCAAAGGGAGCAGTTCTTC. It is translated as CSARDPAGGQREQFF. This chain joins TRBV20-1 and TRBJ2-1; 10 positions agree with TRBD2. Germline CDR1 is DFQATT and CDR2 is SNEGSKA (reference sequence). Trimming cost V 0 bases and J 10 bases; bases outside gene matches: 9. The CDR3 is 15 residues long.

This clonotype was detected a few times. The chain couples TRBV5-4 to TRBJ2-2, with D possibly being TRBD1 (6 bases). The germline V gene encodes CDR1 SGHNT and CDR2 YYREEE (reference sequence). Trimming shortened V by 4 bases and J by 6 bases, and 16 bases separated the two germline ends. The CDR3 totals 15 residues. CDR3 DNA: TGTGCCAGCAGCCCGTCATGGGGGCCAGCCGGGGAGCTGTTTTTT. Amino acids: CASSPSWGPAGELFF.

This chain links TRBV29-1 with TRBJ1-2; the match to TRBD1 covers 11 bases. Germline lookup yields CDR1 SQVTM and CDR2 ANQGSEA. With 4 bases clipped from V and 4 bases from J, the junction kept 5 bases outside the gene matches. The CDR3 length is 14 residues. The DNA for the CDR3 is TGCAGCGTTGCCGGGACAGGGGGACCCTATGGCTACACCTTC. It is translated as CSVAGTGGPYGYTF.